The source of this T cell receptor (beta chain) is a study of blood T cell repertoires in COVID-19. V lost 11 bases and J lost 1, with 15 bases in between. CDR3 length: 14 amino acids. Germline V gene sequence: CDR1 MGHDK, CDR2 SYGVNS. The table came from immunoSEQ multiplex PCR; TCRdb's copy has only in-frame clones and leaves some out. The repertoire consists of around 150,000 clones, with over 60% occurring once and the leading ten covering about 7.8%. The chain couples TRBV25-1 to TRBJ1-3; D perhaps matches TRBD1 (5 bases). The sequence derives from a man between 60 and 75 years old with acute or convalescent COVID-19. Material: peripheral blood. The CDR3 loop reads CASDSGASGNTIYF. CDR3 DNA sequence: TGTGCCTCCGACAGTGGGGCGTCTGGAAACACCATATATTTT.